The subject of this entry is one T cell receptor (beta chain). The antigen is not known. The PCR contained 60 Vbeta and 13 Jbeta primers. The method was immunoSEQ multiplex PCR; TCRdb's version includes in-frame clones alone and lacks a portion of them. The sample includes 180,000 or so clones, 9.5% of them seen just once. V shed 0 bases and J shed 1 base, with 15 bases lying between them. The germline V gene encodes CDR1 SGHAT and CDR2 FQNNGV. The CDR3 contains 17 residues. The data stem from a study of cytomegalovirus exposure and HLA in healthy donors. Study-level points and caveats: Earlier results showed most TCR beta V segments being productive about 90% or about 30% of the time.

This sequence joins TRBV11-2 and TRBJ1-1; possibly TRBD1 for D (5 bases). Sequenced material: PBMCs. The receptor's source is a woman younger than 45 in good health and CMV-seropositive. CDR3 loop: CASSLDRGGGRNTEAFF. In DNA form, the CDR3 reads TGTGCCAGCAGCTTAGATCGGGGGGGAGGACGGAACACTGAAGCTTTCTTT. Full variable domain (missing parts from reference TRBV11-2 and TRBJ1-1): EAGVAQSPRYKIIEKRQSVAFWCNPISGHATLYWYQQILGQGPKLLIQFQNNGVVDDSQLPKDRFSAERLKGVDSTLKIQPAKLEDSAVYLCASSLDRGGGRNTEAFFGQGTRLTVV.